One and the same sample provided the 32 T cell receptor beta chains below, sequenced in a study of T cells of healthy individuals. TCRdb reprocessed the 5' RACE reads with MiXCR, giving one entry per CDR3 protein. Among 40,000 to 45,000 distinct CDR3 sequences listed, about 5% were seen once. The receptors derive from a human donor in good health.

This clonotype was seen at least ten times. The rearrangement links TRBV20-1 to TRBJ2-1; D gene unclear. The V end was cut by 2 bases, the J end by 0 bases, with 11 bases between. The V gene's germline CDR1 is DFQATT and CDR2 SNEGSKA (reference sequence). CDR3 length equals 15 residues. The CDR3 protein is CSARLLESSYNEQFF. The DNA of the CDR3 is TGCAGTGCTAGACTTCTCGAAAGCTCCTACAATGAGCAGTTCTTC.

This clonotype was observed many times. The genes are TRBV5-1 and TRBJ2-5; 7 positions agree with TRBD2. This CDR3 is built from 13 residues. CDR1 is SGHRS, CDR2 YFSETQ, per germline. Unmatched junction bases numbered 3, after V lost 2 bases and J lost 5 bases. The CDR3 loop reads CASSLGAGETQYF. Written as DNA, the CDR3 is TGCGCCAGCAGCTTAGGAGCGGGGGAGACCCAGTACTTC.

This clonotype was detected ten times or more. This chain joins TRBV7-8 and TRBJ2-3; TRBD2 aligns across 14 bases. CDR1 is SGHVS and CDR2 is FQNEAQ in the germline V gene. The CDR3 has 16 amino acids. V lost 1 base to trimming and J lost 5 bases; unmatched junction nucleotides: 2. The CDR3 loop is CASSLGGTSGRDTQYF. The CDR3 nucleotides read TGTGCCAGCAGCTTAGGTGGGACTAGCGGGAGAGATACGCAGTATTTT.

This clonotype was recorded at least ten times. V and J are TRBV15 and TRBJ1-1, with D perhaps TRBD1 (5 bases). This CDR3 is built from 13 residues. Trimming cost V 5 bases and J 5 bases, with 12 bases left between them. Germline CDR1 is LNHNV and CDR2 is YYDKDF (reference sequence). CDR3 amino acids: CATSESWGTEAFF. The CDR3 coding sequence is TGTGCCACCAGCGAGTCCTGGGGGACTGAAGCTTTCTTT.

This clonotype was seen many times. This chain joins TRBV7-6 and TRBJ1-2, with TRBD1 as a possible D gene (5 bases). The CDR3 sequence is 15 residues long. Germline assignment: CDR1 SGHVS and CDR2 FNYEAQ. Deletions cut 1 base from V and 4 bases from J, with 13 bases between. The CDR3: CASSLEPLQAYGYTF. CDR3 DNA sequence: TGTGCCAGCAGCTTAGAACCTCTACAGGCCTATGGCTACACCTTC.

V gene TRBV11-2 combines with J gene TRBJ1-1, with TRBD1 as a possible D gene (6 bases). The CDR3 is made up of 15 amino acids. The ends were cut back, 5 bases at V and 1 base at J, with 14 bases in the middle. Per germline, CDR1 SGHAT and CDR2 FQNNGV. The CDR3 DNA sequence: TGTGCCAGCAGCCGGGGGGCAGTTGCGAACACTGAAGCTTTCTTT. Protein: CASSRGAVANTEAFF. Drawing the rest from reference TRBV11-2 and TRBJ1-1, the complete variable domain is EAGVAQSPRYKIIEKRQSVAFWCNPISGHATLYWYQQILGQGPKLLIQFQNNGVVDDSQLPKDRFSAERLKGVDSTLKIQPAKLEDSAVYLCASSRGAVANTEAFFGQGTRLTVV.

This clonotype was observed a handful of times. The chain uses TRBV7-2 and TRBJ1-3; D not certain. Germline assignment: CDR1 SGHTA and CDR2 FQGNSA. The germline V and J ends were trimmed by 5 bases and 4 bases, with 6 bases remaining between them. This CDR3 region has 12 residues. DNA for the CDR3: TGTGCCAGCAGCCCAACGGGAAACACCATATATTTT. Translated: CASSPTGNTIYF.

The CDR3 coding sequence is TGTGCCAGCAGTGGGACATTGTACCAAGAGACCCAGTACTTC. This gives the protein CASSGTLYQETQYF. The V and J genes are TRBV28 and TRBJ2-5, with a possible D match to TRBD1 (6 bases). Germline V CDR1 and CDR2: MDHEN, SYDVKM. The CDR3 sequence is 14 residues long. V was shortened by 5 bases and J by 0 bases, with 10 bases between the two germline ends.

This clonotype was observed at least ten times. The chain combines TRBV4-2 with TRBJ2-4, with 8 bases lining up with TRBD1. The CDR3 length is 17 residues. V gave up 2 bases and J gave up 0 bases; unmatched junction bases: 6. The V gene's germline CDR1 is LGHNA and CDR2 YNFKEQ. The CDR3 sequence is CASSQPDRGLAKNIQYF. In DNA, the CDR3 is TGTGCCAGCAGCCAACCTGACAGGGGTTTAGCCAAAAACATTCAGTACTTC.

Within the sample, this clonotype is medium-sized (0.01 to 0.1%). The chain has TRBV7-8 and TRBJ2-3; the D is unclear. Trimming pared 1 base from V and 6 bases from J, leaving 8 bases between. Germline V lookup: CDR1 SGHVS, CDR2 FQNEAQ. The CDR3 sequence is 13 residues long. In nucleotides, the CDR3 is TGTGCCAGCAGCTTAGGCCCTGCTGATACGCAGTATTTT. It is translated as CASSLGPADTQYF.

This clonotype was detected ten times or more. CDR3 region: CSVSVNTEAFF. The CDR3 DNA sequence: TGCAGCGTTTCCGTGAACACTGAAGCTTTCTTT. J is TRBJ1-1 and V is TRBV29-1; D call uncertain. The germline gives CDR1 SQVTM, CDR2 ANQGSEA. V lost 5 bases and J 0 bases, leaving 4 bases between the germline ends. The CDR3 spans 11 residues.

The CDR3 DNA is TGTGCCAGCAGCCAAGATGCAGCGGTAAAAGAGACCCAGTACTTC. Translating it yields CASSQDAAVKETQYF. V is TRBV3-1 and J is TRBJ2-5; D is perhaps TRBD2 (5 bases). V was cut by 0 bases and J by 3 bases, with 11 bases left in between. CDR1 is LGHDT, CDR2 YNNKEL, per germline (reference sequence). CDR3 length: 15 amino acids.

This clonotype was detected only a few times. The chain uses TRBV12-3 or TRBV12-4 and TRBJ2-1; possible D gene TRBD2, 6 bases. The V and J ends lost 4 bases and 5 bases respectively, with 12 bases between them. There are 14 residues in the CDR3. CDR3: CASSSPGLDNEQFF. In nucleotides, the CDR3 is TGTGCCAGCAGTTCCCCGGGACTCGACAATGAGCAGTTCTTC.

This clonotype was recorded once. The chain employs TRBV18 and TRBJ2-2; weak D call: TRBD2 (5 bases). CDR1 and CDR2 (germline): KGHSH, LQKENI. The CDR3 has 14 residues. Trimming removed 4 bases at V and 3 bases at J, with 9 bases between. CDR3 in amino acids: CASSRARDTGELFF. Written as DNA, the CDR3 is TGTGCCAGCTCACGTGCGAGGGACACCGGGGAGCTGTTTTTT.

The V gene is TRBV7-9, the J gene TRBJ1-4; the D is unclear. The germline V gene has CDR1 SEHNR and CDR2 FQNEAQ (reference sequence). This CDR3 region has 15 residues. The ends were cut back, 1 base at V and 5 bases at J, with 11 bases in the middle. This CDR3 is CASSLGGMANEKLFF. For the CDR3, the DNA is TGTGCCAGCAGCTTAGGAGGGATGGCCAATGAAAAACTGTTTTTT. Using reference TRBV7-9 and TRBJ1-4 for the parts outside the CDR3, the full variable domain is DTGVSQNPRHKITKRGQNVTFRCDPISEHNRLYWYRQTLGQGPEFLTYFQNEAQLEKSRLLSDRFSAERPKGSFSTLEIQRTEQGDSAMYLCASSLGGMANEKLFFGSGTQLSVL.

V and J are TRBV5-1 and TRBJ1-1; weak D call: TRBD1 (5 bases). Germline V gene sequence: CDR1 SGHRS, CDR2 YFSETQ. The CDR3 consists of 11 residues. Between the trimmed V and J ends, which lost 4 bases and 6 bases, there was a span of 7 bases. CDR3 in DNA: TGCGCCAGCAGCATGACAGCTGAAGCTTTCTTT. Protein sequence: CASSMTAEAFF.

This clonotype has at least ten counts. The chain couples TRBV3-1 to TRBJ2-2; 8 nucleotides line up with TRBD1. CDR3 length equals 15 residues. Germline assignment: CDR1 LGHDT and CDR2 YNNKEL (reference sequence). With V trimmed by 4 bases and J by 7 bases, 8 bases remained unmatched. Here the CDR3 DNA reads TGTGCCAGCAGCCGGTTGACAGGGGTTGACGGGGAGCTGTTTTTT. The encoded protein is CASSRLTGVDGELFF.

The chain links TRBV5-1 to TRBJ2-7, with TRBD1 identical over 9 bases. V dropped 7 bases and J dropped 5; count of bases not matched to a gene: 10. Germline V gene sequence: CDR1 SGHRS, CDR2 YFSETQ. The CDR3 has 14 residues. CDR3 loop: CASGRRDRADEQYF. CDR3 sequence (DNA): TGCGCCAGCGGCCGTCGGGACAGGGCGGACGAGCAGTACTTC.

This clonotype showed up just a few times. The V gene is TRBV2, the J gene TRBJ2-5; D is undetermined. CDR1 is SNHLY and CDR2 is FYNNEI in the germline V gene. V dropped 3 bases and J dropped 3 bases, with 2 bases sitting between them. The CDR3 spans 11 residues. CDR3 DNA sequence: TGTGCCAGCAGTGATAAAGAGACCCAGTACTTC. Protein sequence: CASSDKETQYF.

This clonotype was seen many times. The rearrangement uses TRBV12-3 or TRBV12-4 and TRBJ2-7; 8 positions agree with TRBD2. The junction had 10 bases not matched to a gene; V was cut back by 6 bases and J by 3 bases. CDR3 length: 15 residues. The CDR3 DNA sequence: TGTGCCAGCAGCCTGACCGAACTAGCGGACTACGAGCAGTACTTC. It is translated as CASSLTELADYEQYF.

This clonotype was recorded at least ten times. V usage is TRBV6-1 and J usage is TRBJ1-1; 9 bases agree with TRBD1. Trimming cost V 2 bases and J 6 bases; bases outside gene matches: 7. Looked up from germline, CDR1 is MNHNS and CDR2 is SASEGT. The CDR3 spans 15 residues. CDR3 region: CASSERGDRAAEAFF. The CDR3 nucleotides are TGTGCCAGCAGTGAAAGGGGGGACAGGGCCGCTGAAGCTTTCTTT.

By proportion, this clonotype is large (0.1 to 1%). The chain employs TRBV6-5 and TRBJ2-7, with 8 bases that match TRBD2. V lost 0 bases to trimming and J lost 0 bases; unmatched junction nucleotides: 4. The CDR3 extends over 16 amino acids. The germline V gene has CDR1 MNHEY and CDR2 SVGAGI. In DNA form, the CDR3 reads TGTGCCAGCAGTTACTCGACTAGCGACAGCTCCTACGAGCAGTACTTC. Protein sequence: CASSYSTSDSSYEQYF.

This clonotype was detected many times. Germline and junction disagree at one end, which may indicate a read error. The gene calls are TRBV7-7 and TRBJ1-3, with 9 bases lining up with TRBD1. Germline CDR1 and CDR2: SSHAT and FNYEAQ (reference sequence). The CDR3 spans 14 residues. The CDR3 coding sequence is TGTGCTAGCAGCCAGGACAGGGGTGGAAACACCATATATTTT. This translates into CASSQDRGGNTIYF. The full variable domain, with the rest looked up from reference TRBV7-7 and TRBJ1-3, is GAGVSQSPRYKVTKRGQDVTLRCDPISSHATLYWYQQALGQGPEFLTYFNYEAQPDKSGLPSDRFSAERPEGSISTLTIQRTEQRDSAMYRCASSQDRGGNTIYFGEGSWLTVV.

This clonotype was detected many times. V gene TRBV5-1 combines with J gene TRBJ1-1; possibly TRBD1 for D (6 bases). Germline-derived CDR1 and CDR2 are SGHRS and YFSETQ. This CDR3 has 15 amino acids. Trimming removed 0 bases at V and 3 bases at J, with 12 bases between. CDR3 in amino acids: CASSLEGGPDTEAFF. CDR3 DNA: TGCGCCAGCAGCTTGGAGGGGGGGCCGGACACTGAAGCTTTCTTT.

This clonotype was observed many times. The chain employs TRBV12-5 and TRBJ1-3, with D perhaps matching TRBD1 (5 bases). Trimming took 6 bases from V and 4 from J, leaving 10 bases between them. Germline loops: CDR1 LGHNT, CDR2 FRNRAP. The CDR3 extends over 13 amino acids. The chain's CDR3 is CASGQGSGNTIYF. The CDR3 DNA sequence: TGTGCTAGTGGCCAGGGATCGGGAAACACCATATATTTT.

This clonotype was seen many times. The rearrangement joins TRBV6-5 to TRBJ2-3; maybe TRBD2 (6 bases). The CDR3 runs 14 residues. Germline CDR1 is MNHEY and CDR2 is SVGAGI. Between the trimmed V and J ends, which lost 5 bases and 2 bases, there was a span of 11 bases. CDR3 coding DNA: TGTGCCAGCAGTCGGACTATAACCACAGATACGCAGTATTTT. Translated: CASSRTITTDTQYF.

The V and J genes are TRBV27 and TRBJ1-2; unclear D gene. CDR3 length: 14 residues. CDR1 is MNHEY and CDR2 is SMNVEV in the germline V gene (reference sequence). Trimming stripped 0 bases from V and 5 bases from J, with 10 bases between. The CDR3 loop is CASSLSPPGYGYTF. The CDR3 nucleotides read TGTGCCAGCAGTTTATCGCCCCCGGGATATGGCTACACCTTC.

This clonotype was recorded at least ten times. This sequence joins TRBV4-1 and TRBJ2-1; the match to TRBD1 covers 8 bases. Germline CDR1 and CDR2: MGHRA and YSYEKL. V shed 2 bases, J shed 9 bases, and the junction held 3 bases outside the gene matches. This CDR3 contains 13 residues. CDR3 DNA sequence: TGCGCCAGCAGCCAACCGGACAGGGTTGAGCAGTTCTTC. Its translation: CASSQPDRVEQFF.

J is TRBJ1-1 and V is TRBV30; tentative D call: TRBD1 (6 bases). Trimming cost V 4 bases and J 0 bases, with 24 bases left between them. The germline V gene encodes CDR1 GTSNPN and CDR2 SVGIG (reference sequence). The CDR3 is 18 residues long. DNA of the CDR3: TGTGCCTGGACCAAAGGGGGGTCCAGGGTTTCAATGAACACTGAAGCTTTCTTT. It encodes CAWTKGGSRVSMNTEAFF.

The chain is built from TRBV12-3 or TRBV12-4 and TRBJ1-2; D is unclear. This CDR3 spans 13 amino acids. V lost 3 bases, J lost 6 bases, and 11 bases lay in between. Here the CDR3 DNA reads TGTGCCAGCAGTTTTCTGGGATCCGATGGCTACACCTTC. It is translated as CASSFLGSDGYTF.

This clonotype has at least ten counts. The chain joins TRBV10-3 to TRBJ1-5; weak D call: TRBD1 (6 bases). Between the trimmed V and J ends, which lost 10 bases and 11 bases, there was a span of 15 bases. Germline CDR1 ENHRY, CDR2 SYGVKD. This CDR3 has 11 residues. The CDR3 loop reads CATRGEKTQHF. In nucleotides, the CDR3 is TGTGCCACCAGGGGAGAGAAAACCCAGCATTTT.

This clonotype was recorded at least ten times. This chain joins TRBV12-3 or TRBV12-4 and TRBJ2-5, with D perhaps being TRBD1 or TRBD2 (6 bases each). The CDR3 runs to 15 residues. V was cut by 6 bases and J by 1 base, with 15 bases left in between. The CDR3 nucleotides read TGTGCCAGCAGATCGGAGGGGGTGATCCAAGAGACCCAGTACTTC. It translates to CASRSEGVIQETQYF.